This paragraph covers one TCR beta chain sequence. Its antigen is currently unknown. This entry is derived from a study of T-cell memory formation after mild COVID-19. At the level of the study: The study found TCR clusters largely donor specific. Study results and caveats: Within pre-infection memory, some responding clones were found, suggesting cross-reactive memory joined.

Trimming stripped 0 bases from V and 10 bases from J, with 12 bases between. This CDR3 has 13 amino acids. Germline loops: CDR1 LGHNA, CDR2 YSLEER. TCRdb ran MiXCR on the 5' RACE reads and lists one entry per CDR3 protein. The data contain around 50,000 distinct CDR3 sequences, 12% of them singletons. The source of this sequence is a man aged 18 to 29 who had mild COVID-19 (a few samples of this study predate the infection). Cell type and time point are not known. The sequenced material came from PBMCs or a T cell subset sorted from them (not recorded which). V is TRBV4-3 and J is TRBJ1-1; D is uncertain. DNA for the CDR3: TGCGCCAGCAGCCAAGACAGAAATGGCGCAGCTTTCTTT. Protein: CASSQDRNGAAFF.